This TCR beta chain derives from a study of blood T cell repertoires in COVID-19. Looking at the study overall: COVID-19 samples collected from the United States, Italy and Spain covered acute and convalescent phases. PBMCs, B-cell-depleted T cells, or T cells were the source of the cDNA or gDNA that made up the material.

Authors' processing steps: By means of reference gene primer amplification, nucleated cell counts were estimated. TCRdb's table, derived via immunoSEQ multiplex PCR, lists solely in-frame clones and lacks some. The V and J calls and clone size are taken from that table; D and trimming were inferred from the DNA. The repertoire includes some 140,000 clones, 78% of them detected once, and roughly 1.5% sits in the top ten. This clone appeared once. This sequence was found in a man aged 80 or over with acute or convalescent COVID-19. Sequencing input: peripheral blood.

This CDR3 reads CASSGTRSTDTQYF. The CDR3 DNA sequence: TGTGCCAGCAGTGGGACTAGGTCCACAGATACGCAGTATTTT. The chain carries TRBV6-6 and TRBJ2-3; TRBD2 aligns across 8 bases. Germline lookup yields CDR1 MNHNY and CDR2 SVGAGI (reference sequence). The CDR3 totals 14 residues. The trim removed 5 bases at V and 2 bases at J, leaving 3 bases unmatched.